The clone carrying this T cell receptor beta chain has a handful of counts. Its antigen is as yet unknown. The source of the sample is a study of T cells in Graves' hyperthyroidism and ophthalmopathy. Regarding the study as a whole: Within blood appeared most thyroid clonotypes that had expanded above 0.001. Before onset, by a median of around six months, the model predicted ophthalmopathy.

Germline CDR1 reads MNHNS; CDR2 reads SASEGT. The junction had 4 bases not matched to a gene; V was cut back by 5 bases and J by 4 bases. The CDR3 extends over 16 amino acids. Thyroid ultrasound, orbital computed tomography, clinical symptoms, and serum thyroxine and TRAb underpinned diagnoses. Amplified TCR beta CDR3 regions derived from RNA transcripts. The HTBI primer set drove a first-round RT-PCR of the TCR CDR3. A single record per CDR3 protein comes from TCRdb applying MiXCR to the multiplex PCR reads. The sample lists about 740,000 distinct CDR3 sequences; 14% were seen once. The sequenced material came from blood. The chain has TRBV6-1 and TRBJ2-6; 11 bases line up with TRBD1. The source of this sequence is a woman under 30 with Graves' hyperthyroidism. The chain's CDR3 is CASSWDRGNGANVLTF. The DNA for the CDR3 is TGTGCCAGCAGTTGGGACAGGGGGAACGGGGCCAACGTCCTGACTTTC.